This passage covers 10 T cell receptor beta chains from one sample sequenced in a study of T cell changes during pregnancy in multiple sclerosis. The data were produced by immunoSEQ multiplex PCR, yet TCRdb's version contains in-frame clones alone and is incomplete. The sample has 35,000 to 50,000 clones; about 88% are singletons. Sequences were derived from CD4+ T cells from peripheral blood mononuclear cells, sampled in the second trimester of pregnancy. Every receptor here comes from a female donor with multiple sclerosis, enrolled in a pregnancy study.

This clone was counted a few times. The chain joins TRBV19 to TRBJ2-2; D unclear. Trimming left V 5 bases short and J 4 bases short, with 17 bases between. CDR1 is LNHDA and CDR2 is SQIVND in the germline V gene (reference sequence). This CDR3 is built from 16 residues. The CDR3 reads CASSVSPGSSTGELFF. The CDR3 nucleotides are TGTGCCAGTAGTGTCAGCCCAGGCTCCTCCACCGGGGAGCTGTTTTTT.

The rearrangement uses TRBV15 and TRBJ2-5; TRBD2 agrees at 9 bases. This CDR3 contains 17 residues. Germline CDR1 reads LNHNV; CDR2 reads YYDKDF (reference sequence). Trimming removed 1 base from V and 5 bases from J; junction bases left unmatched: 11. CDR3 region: CATSRVGGRALGETQYF. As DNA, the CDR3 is TGTGCCACCAGCAGAGTCGGCGGGAGGGCCCTCGGGGAGACCCAGTACTTC.

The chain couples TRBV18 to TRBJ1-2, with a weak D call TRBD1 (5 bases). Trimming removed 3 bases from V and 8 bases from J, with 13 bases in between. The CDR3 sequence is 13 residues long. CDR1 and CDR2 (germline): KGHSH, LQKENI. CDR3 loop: CASSPTDMEGYTF. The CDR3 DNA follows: TGTGCCAGCTCACCCACGGACATGGAGGGCTACACCTTC.

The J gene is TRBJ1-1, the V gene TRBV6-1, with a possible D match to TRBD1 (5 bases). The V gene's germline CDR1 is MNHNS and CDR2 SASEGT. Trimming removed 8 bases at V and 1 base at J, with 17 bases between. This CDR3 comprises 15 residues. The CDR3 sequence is CASCLTTVQNTEAFF. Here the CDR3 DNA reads TGTGCCAGCTGTCTAACGACAGTACAGAACACTGAAGCTTTCTTT.

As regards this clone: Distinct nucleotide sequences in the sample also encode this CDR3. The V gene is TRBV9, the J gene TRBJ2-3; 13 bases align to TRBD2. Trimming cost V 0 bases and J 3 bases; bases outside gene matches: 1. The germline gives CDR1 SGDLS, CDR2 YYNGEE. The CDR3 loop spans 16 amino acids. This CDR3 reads CASSVGTSGSTDTQYF. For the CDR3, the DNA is TGTGCCAGCAGCGTAGGGACTAGCGGGAGTACAGATACGCAGTATTTT.

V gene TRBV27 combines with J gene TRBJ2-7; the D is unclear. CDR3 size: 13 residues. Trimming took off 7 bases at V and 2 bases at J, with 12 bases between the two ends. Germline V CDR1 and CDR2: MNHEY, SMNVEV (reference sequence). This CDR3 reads CASTDSSTYEQYF. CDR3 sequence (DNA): TGTGCCAGCACCGACTCTAGTACCTACGAGCAGTACTTC.

Written as DNA, the CDR3 is TGTGCCAGTAATACCGGGACAGGGATTAGCAATCAGCCCCAGCATTTT. This encodes CASNTGTGISNQPQHF. The J gene is TRBJ1-5, the V gene TRBV19; 9 positions agree with TRBD1. The CDR3 loop spans 16 amino acids. V was pared by 7 bases and J by 0 bases, with 7 bases of the junction left unmatched. The germline CDR1 and CDR2 sequences are LNHDA and SQIVND (reference sequence).

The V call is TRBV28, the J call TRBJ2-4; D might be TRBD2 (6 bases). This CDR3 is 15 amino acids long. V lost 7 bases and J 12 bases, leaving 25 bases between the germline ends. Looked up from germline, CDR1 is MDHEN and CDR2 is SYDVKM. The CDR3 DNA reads TGTGCCAGCACCCCGGGGAGTGGGTGGGGGGTCGGTCAGTACTTC. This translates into CASTPGSGWGVGQYF. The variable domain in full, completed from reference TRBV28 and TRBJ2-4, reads DVKVTQSSRYLVKRTGEKVFLECVQDMDHENMFWYRQDPGLGLRLIYFSYDVKMKEKGDIPEGYSVSREKKERFSLILESASTNQTSMYLCASTPGSGWGVGQYFGAGTRLSVL.

The CDR3 sequence is CSVDVDGLYNEQFF. DNA of the CDR3: TGCAGCGTTGATGTGGACGGACTCTACAATGAGCAGTTCTTC. The chain uses TRBV29-1 and TRBJ2-1; perhaps TRBD2 as D (5 bases). Trimming shortened V by 3 bases and J by 3 bases, and 12 bases separated the two germline ends. The length of the CDR3 is 14 residues. The V gene's germline CDR1 is SQVTM and CDR2 ANQGSEA.

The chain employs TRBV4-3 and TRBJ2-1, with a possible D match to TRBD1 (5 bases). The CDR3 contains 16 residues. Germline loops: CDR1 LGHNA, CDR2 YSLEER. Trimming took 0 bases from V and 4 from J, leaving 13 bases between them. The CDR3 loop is CASSQDTGYVYNEQFF. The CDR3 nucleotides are TGCGCCAGCAGCCAAGATACAGGTTATGTGTACAATGAGCAGTTCTTC.